Each of the 7 T cell receptor beta chains below was sequenced from the same sample in a study of cytomegalovirus exposure and HLA in healthy donors. Profiling relied on immunoSEQ multiplex PCR, and the TCRdb table lists in-frame clones only, not all of them. This sample carries some 150,000 clones, about 94% of them seen once, and the ten largest clones take 1.8%. Sample: PBMCs. These receptors all stem from a man aged 18 to 30 in good health and CMV-seropositive.

The V and J genes are TRBV2 and TRBJ1-2; no clear D gene. V lost 7 bases to trimming and J lost 5 bases, with 20 bases between them. This CDR3 region has 15 residues. The V gene's germline CDR1 is SNHLY and CDR2 FYNNEI. The CDR3 DNA follows: TGTGCCAGCAAGAACCGCCGAGGAGAGGAGTATGGCTACACCTTC. This codes for CASKNRRGEEYGYTF.

The chain is built from TRBV5-1 and TRBJ1-2; TRBD1 matches at 7 bases. The CDR3 length is 18 residues. The V gene's germline CDR1 is SGHRS and CDR2 YFSETQ. J lost 0 bases, V lost 2 bases, and 13 bases had no gene match. The CDR3 nucleotides are TGCGCCAGCAGCTTAGGGCCGACAGGGCGGACCACTAACTATGGCTACACCTTC. Translated, it gives CASSLGPTGRTTNYGYTF. Complete variable domain (other parts from reference TRBV5-1 and TRBJ1-2): KAGVTQTPRYLIKTRGQQVTLSCSPISGHRSVSWYQQTPGQGLQFLFEYFSETQRNKGNFPGRFSGRQFSNSRSEMNVSTLELGDSALYLCASSLGPTGRTTNYGYTFGSGTRLTVV.

The gene calls are TRBV15 and TRBJ2-7; perhaps TRBD1 as D (6 bases). Trimming pared 5 bases from V and 0 bases from J, leaving 20 bases between. Germline V gene data show CDR1 as LNHNV and CDR2 as YYDKDF (reference sequence). The CDR3 is 17 residues long. The CDR3 loop is CATSRNENQGNSYEQYF. In DNA form, the CDR3 reads TGTGCCACCAGCCGAAACGAGAACCAGGGGAACTCCTACGAGCAGTACTTC.

The chain links TRBV2 to TRBJ1-2; 7 bases line up with TRBD1. Looked up from germline, CDR1 is SNHLY and CDR2 is FYNNEI. Trimming cost V 4 bases and J 4 bases; bases outside gene matches: 12. CDR3 size: 16 residues. The CDR3: CASSGVVTGRSYGYTF. The CDR3 nucleotides read TGTGCCAGCAGTGGGGTTGTGACAGGGCGGAGCTATGGCTACACCTTC.

In regard to this clone: At one end the junction does not follow the germline gene, possibly because of a read error. The chain has TRBV5-1 and TRBJ2-3; 7 nucleotides line up with TRBD1. This CDR3 has 19 amino acids. Per germline, CDR1 SGHRS and CDR2 YFSETQ. CDR3 in amino acids: CASSFTENPPGQSTYTQYF. CDR3 coding DNA: TGCGCCAGCAGCTTCACCGAAAATCCACCGGGACAGAGCACATATACGCAGTATTTT.

The genes are TRBV29-1 and TRBJ1-2; perhaps TRBD1 as D (6 bases). Trimming stripped 8 bases from V and 4 bases from J, with 14 bases between. The CDR3 runs 12 residues. From germline, CDR1 is SQVTM and CDR2 ANQGSEA. CDR3 sequence (DNA): TGCAGCATTCGAGGACAGTTCTATGGCTACACCTTC. It is translated as CSIRGQFYGYTF.

V and J are TRBV4-1 and TRBJ2-1; 7 bases are a match to TRBD1. This CDR3 is 18 amino acids long. V lost 3 bases and J lost 5; bases outside the gene matches: 16. Germline lookup yields CDR1 MGHRA and CDR2 YSYEKL. CDR3 amino acids: CASSHKVRGNPADNEQFF. In nucleotides, the CDR3 is TGCGCCAGCAGCCATAAAGTCAGGGGGAATCCCGCCGACAATGAGCAGTTCTTC.